This T cell receptor beta chain was documented in a study of T cells in Graves' hyperthyroidism and ophthalmopathy. Using 9.5 to 10 ml of fresh peripheral blood, PBMCs were prepared. The investigators amplified TCR beta CDR3 regions from RNA transcripts. HTBI primers were employed in a first-round RT-PCR of the TCR CDR3. TCRdb re-called the multiplex PCR reads through MiXCR, storing one row per CDR3 protein. The data show about 600,000 distinct CDR3 sequences, approximately 15% seen once. General study findings and limits: Most thyroid clonotypes expanded above 0.001 were also detected in blood.

The CDR3 has 15 residues. V lost 3 bases to trimming and J lost 4 bases, with 15 bases between them. Concerning this clonotype itself: The antigen is undetermined.

V gene TRBV12-3 or TRBV12-4 combines with J gene TRBJ2-5, with D unresolved. The origin of this receptor is a woman aged 40 to 50 with Graves' ophthalmopathy. The sample was blood. CDR3 sequence reads: CASSLGSMQGETQYF. CDR3 bases: TGTGCCAGCAGTTTGGGTTCCATGCAAGGAGAGACCCAGTACTTC.